Following are 18 T cell receptor beta chains from one sample sequenced in a study of blood T cells in healthy people across ages. Together with a sample-barcoded 5' primer, a J-beta primer mix was included in a second PCR lasting roughly 6 to 12 cycles. TCRdb used MiXCR to reprocess the 5' RACE reads, holding one entry per CDR3 protein. Seen here are about 730,000 distinct CDR3 sequences, around 46% observed once, and the top ten hold about 20%. Input material: blood. All receptors come from a woman aged 55-69 years in good health.

The rearrangement uses TRBV28 and TRBJ2-1, with D tentatively TRBD2 (7 bases). V gave up 7 bases and J gave up 7 bases, with 17 bases separating them. CDR1 is MDHEN, CDR2 SYDVKM, per germline. This CDR3 is 14 amino acids long. CDR3 DNA: TGTGCCAGCACCTTGAACAGGGAGGGGAATGAGCAGTTCTTC. This gives the protein CASTLNREGNEQFF.

This clonotype showed up just a few times. A read error may explain this, as a much larger clone is one base away. The rearrangement uses TRBV7-7 and TRBJ2-5; TRBD1 is a possible D gene (6 bases). CDR1 is SSHAT, CDR2 FNYEAQ, per germline (reference sequence). The CDR3 extends over 15 amino acids. CDR3 in DNA: TGTGCTAGCAGCTTATCAGGGGAGAATTACAATGAGCAGTACTTC. This sequence encodes CASSLSGENYNEQYF.

The chain is built from TRBV4-1 and TRBJ2-7, with a tentative D call TRBD1 (5 bases). The CDR3 has 15 residues. V shed 0 bases and J shed 4 bases, with 13 bases lying between them. Looked up from germline, CDR1 is MGHRA and CDR2 is YSYEKL. The CDR3 spells CASSQDLRDRYEQYF. CDR3 nucleotides: TGCGCCAGCAGCCAAGATCTCAGGGATCGGTACGAGCAGTACTTC.

This clonotype was observed a few times. The chain couples TRBV10-3 to TRBJ2-1, with 7 nucleotides matching TRBD1. This CDR3 is built from 16 residues. Losses at the gene ends were 2 bases for V and 2 bases for J; bases not matched to a gene: 6. Germline V gene sequence: CDR1 ENHRY, CDR2 SYGVKD. The CDR3 reads CAISELDREPYNEQFF. The CDR3 DNA is TGTGCCATCAGTGAGCTCGACAGGGAGCCCTACAATGAGCAGTTCTTC.

In nucleotides, the CDR3 is TGCAGTGCTAGTGTCGGAGAGACCCAGTACTTC. It yields the protein CSASVGETQYF. The gene calls are TRBV20-1 and TRBJ2-5, with D hard to call. This CDR3 comprises 11 residues. Germline V gene data show CDR1 as DFQATT and CDR2 as SNEGSKA (reference sequence). The V gene lost 3 bases and the J gene lost 4 bases, with 6 bases spanning the gap.

The chain links TRBV6-6 to TRBJ1-5; D gene uncertain. Per germline, CDR1 MNHNY and CDR2 SVGAGI (reference sequence). The CDR3 sequence is 12 residues long. The germline V and J ends were trimmed by 5 bases and 3 bases, with 5 bases remaining between them. The CDR3 DNA follows: TGTGCCAGCAGTGCTTCCAATCAGCCCCAGCATTTT. Amino acid sequence: CASSASNQPQHF.

The rearrangement uses TRBV27 and TRBJ1-1, with 7 bases lining up with TRBD1. Trimming cost V 1 base and J 3 bases; bases outside gene matches: 5. The CDR3 runs to 15 residues. CDR1 MNHEY and CDR2 SMNVEV come from the germline V gene (reference sequence). Here the CDR3 DNA reads TGTGCCAGCAGTTTATACAGGGGAGGGGACACTGAAGCTTTCTTT. Its protein is CASSLYRGGDTEAFF.

The genes are TRBV29-1 and TRBJ1-1; weak D call: TRBD1 (6 bases). In germline, CDR1 is SQVTM, CDR2 ANQGSEA. The CDR3 has 12 residues. Deletions cut 7 bases from V and 11 bases from J, with 20 bases between. This CDR3 reads CSAGTLTGEAFF. The CDR3 nucleotides read TGCAGCGCCGGGACTCTGACAGGCGAGGCTTTCTTT.

Concerning this clonotype: A read error may produce the germline difference seen at one junction end. The chain has TRBV24-1 and TRBJ2-2; D perhaps matches TRBD2 (6 bases). CDR1 is KGHDR, CDR2 SFDVKD, per germline. The CDR3 sequence is 16 residues long. The CDR3 DNA reads as TGTGTCACCAGTGATTCGGGACTGCTGGGGACCGGGGAGCTGTTTTTT. Translation gives CVTSDSGLLGTGELFF.

The gene calls are TRBV20-1 and TRBJ2-7, with a tentative D call TRBD1 (6 bases). The germline V gene has CDR1 DFQATT and CDR2 SNEGSKA (reference sequence). This CDR3 is 15 amino acids long. V lost 3 bases and J lost 2, with 17 bases in between. CDR3 bases: TGCAGTGCTAGGATACAGGGAAAGAAGGCCTACGAGCAGTACTTC. This codes for CSARIQGKKAYEQYF.

The chain is built from TRBV29-1 and TRBJ2-5; 7 bases line up with TRBD1. After removal of 3 bases from V and 1 base from J, the junction contained 5 bases not matched to a gene. The CDR3 has 14 residues. CDR1 is SQVTM, CDR2 ANQGSEA, per germline. The CDR3 sequence is CSVDLDRVQETQYF. CDR3 nucleotides: TGCAGCGTTGACCTCGACAGGGTCCAAGAGACCCAGTACTTC.

The chain carries TRBV10-3 and TRBJ1-2; 7 bases align to TRBD1. This CDR3 has 16 amino acids. Germline assignment: CDR1 ENHRY and CDR2 SYGVKD. J gave up 1 base and V 4 bases, and 9 bases lay outside the gene matches. The CDR3 spells CAISGIGTENNYGYTF. CDR3 sequence (DNA): TGTGCCATCAGTGGAATCGGGACAGAAAATAACTATGGCTACACCTTC.

The chain uses TRBV29-1 and TRBJ1-2, with D maybe TRBD1 (5 bases). The CDR3 runs 11 residues. With 7 bases removed from V and 8 bases from J, the gap between germline ends came to 14 bases. Germline CDR1 is SQVTM and CDR2 is ANQGSEA. Here the CDR3 DNA reads TGCAGCGCGGACGGGGGTAGCGGCTACACCTTC. Amino acid sequence: CSADGGSGYTF. The complete variable domain, with remaining parts taken from reference TRBV29-1 and TRBJ1-2, reads SAVISQKPSRDICQRGTSLTIQCQVDSQVTMMFWYRQQPGQSLTLIATANQGSEATYESGFVIDKFPISRPNLTFSTLTVSNMSPEDSSIYLCSADGGSGYTFGSGTRLTVV.

As regards this clonotype: A much more abundant neighbour one base away suggests this may be a read error. V usage is TRBV29-1 and J usage is TRBJ2-7; 7 bases line up with TRBD1. The CDR3 has 15 residues. Germline lookup yields CDR1 SQVTM and CDR2 ANQGSEA. CDR3 region: CSLEDRRDSSYEQYF. The DNA of the CDR3 is TGCAGCCTTGAAGACCGTAGGGACAGCTCCTACGAGCAGTACTTC.

The V and J genes are TRBV5-6 and TRBJ2-3; D ambiguous. The CDR3 is 13 amino acids. The V and J ends lost 4 bases and 0 bases respectively, with 6 bases between them. Germline CDR1 and CDR2: SGHDT and YYEEEE. This CDR3 is CASSNTSTDTQYF. CDR3 coding DNA: TGTGCCAGCAGCAATACTAGCACAGATACGCAGTATTTT.

This clonotype was counted between two and nine times. The chain recombines TRBV6-4 with TRBJ2-7; D tentatively fits TRBD1 or TRBD2 (5 bases each). Germline V gene lookup returns CDR1 MRHNA and CDR2 SNTAGT. The CDR3 runs to 14 residues. Trimming removed 6 bases at V and 3 bases at J, with 15 bases between. The CDR3 protein is CASSAGTGNYEQYF. The CDR3 DNA follows: TGTGCCAGCAGCGCCGGGACGGGGAACTACGAGCAGTACTTC.

The CDR3 is CASSLGGKYEQYF. The CDR3 DNA follows: TGTGCCAGCAGCTTAGGAGGGAAGTACGAGCAGTACTTC. The rearrangement uses TRBV7-9 and TRBJ2-7; possibly TRBD2 for D (5 bases). Trimming removed 1 base at V and 4 bases at J, with 8 bases between. The CDR3 totals 13 residues. Germline CDR1 and CDR2: SEHNR and FQNEAQ (reference sequence).

The V gene is TRBV6-5, the J gene TRBJ2-5, with TRBD1 matching 8 bases. Germline V gives CDR1 MNHEY, CDR2 SVGAGI. The length of the CDR3 is 16 residues. V was pared by 2 bases and J by 1 base, with 6 bases of the junction left unmatched. As DNA, the CDR3 is TGTGCCAGCAGTTACGGTCAGGGGGCGGTCCAAGAGACCCAGTACTTC. It is translated as CASSYGQGAVQETQYF.